This entry is about one T cell receptor beta chain. Its antigen remains unknown. Clones were sequenced by immunoSEQ multiplex PCR, and TCRdb holds only the in-frame ones, with some missing. The repertoire consists of 140,000 to 150,000 clones, with approximately 91% occurring once and the leading ten covering about 1.9%. Recipients boosted at about 4 weeks or about 12 weeks are pooled. The data belong to a study of T cell responses to AZD1222 COVID-19 vaccine. Study results and caveats: CD4 TCRs linked to vaccination spanned spike, dominating at 160-218 and 743-854. With two AZD1222 doses given, Spike-specific TCR breadth and depth both rose.

The sample was peripheral blood, taken 28 days after the second AZD1222 dose. The receptor's source is an adult who received the AZD1222 COVID-19 vaccine.

CDR3 sequence: CASSPISWGVKWTGELFF. CDR3 bases: TGTGCCAGCAGTCCTATCTCGTGGGGGGTGAAGTGGACCGGGGAGCTGTTTTTT. The chain employs TRBV3-1 (or the pseudogene TRBV3-2) and TRBJ2-2; the D gene is possibly TRBD2 (6 bases). This CDR3 has 18 residues. CDR1 LGHDT and CDR2 YNNKEL come from the germline V gene (reference sequence). The V end was cut by 6 bases, the J end by 5 bases, with 25 bases between.